The clone carrying this T cell receptor (beta chain) was recorded at least ten times. V was clipped by 4 bases and J by 0 bases, with 10 bases between them. The CDR3 length is 15 residues. Germline CDR1 and CDR2: SNHLY and FYNNEI. The sample originates from a study of regulatory T cells in long-lasting Graves disease. Time point in this sample: newly diagnosed GD, antithyroid drugs for less than 3 months. Generation of the TCR library employed RNA extracted from PBMCs. Construction of TCR beta libraries relied on iRepertoire HTBI primers and on Arm-PCR targeting CDR3 regions. MiXCR was run by TCRdb on the multiplex PCR reads, yielding one entry per CDR3 protein. The table has 380,000 or so distinct CDR3 sequences, about 16% seen once. This same sample was also taken into another study, of T cells in Graves' hyperthyroidism and ophthalmopathy. Per that paper: Patients were aged 18 to 65, had disease duration under 2 months, and had newly diagnosed hyperthyroidism. In blood, most of the thyroid clonotypes expanded above 0.001 were also present.

The chain uses TRBV2 and TRBJ1-5; D uncertain. This TCR came from a woman between 18 and 30 years old with Graves disease. The specimen was peripheral blood mononuclear cells (PBMCs), collected at new diagnosis, from a patient treated with antithyroid drugs. The CDR3 sequence is CASSVGAYSNQPQHF. In nucleotides, the CDR3 is TGTGCCAGCAGTGTAGGAGCATATAGCAATCAGCCCCAGCATTTT.